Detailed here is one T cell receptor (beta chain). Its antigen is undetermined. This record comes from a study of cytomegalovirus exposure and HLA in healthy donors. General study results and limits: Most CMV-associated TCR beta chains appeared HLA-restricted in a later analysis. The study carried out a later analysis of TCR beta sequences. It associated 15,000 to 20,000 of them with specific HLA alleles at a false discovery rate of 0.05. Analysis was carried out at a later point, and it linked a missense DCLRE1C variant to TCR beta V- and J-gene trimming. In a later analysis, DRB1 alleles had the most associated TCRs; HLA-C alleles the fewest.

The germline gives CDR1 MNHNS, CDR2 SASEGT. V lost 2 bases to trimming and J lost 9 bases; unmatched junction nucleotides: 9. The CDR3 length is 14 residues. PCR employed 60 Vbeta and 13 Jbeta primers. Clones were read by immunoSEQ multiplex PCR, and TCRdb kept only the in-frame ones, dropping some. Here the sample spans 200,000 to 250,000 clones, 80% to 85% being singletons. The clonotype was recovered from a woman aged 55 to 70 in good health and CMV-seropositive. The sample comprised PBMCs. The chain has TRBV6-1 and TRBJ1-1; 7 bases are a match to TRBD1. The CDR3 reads CASSESNRGTQAFF. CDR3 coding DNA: TGTGCCAGCAGTGAATCAAACAGGGGAACCCAAGCTTTCTTT.